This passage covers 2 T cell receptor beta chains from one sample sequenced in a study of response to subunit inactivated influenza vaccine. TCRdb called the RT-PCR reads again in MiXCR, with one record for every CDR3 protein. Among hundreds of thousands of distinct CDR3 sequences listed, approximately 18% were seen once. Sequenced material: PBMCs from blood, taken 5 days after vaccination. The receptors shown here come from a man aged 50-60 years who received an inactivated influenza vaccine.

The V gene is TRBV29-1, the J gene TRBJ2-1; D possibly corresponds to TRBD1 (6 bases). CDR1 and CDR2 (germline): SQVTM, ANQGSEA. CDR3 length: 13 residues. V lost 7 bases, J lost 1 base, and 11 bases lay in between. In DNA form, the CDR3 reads TGCAGCGCTTCGGACAGTTCCTACAATGAGCAGTTCTTC. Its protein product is CSASDSSYNEQFF.

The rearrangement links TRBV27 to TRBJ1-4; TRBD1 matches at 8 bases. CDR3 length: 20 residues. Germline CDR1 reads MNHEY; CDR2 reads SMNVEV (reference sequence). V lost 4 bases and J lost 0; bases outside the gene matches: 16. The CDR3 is CASSSPPGTGSVATNEKLFF. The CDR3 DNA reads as TGTGCCAGCAGTTCCCCCCCCGGGACAGGCTCCGTTGCAACTAATGAAAAACTGTTTTTT.